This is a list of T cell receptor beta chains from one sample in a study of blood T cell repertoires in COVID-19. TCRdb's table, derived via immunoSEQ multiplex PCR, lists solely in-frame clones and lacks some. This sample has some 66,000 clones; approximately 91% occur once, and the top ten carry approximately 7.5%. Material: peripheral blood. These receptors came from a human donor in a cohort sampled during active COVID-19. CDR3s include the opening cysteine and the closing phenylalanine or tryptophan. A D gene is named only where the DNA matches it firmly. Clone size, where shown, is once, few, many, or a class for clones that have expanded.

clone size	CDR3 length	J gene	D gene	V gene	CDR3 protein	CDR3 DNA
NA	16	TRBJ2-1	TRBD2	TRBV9	CASSVEAGGLLNEQFF	TGTGCCAGCAGCGTAGAGGCGGGGGGGCTACTTAATGAGCAGTTCTTC
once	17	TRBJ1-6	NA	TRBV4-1	CASSQERAGDLGSPLHF	TGCGCCAGCAGCCAAGAGAGGGCGGGGGACCTCGGTTCACCCCTCCACTTT
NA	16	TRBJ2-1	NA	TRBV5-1	CASSLVAGSSYNEQFF	TGCGCCAGCAGCTTGGTGGCGGGTAGCTCCTACAATGAGCAGTTCTTC
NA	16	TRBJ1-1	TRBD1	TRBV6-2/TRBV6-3	CASSPPGDRVRTEAFF	TGTGCCAGCAGTCCACCAGGGGACAGGGTAAGGACTGAAGCTTTCTTT
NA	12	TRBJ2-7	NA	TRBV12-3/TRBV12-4	CASSSRSYEQYF	TGTGCCAGCAGTTCTCGCTCCTACGAGCAGTACTTC
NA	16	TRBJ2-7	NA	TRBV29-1	CSVRDLAGRGTYEQYF	TGCAGCGTTAGGGACTTGGCGGGTCGGGGGACCTACGAGCAGTACTTC
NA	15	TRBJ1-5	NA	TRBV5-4	CASSLLPGSNQPQHF	TGTGCCAGCAGCTTGCTTCCGGGTAGCAATCAGCCCCAGCATTTT
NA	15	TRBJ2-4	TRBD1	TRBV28	CASSPPWTGSIIQYF	TGTGCCAGCAGCCCGCCGTGGACAGGGAGTATCATTCAGTACTTC
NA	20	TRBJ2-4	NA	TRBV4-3	CASSLVAGQFFLLAKNIQYF	TGCGCCAGCAGCCTGGTAGCGGGACAGTTTTTCCTTCTAGCCAAAAACATTCAGTACTTC
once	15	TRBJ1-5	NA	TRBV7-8	CASSLVGRNNQPQHF	TGTGCCAGCAGCTTAGTGGGCAGGAACAATCAGCCCCAGCATTTT